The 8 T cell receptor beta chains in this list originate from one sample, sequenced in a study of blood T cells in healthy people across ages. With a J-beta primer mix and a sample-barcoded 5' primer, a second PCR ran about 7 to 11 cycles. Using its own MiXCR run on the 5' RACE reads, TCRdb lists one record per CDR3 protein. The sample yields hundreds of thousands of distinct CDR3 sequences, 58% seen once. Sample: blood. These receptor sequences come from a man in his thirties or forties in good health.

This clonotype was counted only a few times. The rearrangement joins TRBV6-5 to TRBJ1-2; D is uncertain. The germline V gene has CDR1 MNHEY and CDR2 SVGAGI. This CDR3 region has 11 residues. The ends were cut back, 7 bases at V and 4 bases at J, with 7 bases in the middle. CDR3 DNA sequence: TGTGCCAGCACCGGGCCCTATGGCTACACCTTC. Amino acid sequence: CASTGPYGYTF.

CDR3 sequence (DNA): TGTGCCAGCAGCCGGGCGACGGGGGGCTCCTACGAGCAGTACTTC. Translated, it gives CASSRATGGSYEQYF. This rearrangement joins TRBV7-2 to TRBJ2-7, with 7 bases matching TRBD2. Per the germline V gene, CDR1 is SGHTA and CDR2 is FQGNSA. The trim removed 5 bases at V and 0 bases at J, leaving 7 bases unmatched. This CDR3 has 15 residues.

Here the CDR3 reads CAASLISLISYNEQFF. The DNA of the CDR3 is TGTGCCGCCTCTCTGATCTCCTTAATCTCCTACAATGAGCAGTTCTTC. V usage is TRBV7-9 and J usage is TRBJ2-1, with no clear D. This CDR3 comprises 16 residues. The V and J ends lost 11 bases and 0 bases respectively, with 20 bases between them. Germline CDR1 reads SEHNR; CDR2 reads FQNEAQ (reference sequence).

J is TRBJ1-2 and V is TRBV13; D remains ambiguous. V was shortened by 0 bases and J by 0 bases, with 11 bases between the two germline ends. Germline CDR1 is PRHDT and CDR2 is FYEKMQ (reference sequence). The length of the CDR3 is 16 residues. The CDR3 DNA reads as TGTGCCAGCAGCTTAGGGCAGCCATCGCCTAACTATGGCTACACCTTC. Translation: CASSLGQPSPNYGYTF.

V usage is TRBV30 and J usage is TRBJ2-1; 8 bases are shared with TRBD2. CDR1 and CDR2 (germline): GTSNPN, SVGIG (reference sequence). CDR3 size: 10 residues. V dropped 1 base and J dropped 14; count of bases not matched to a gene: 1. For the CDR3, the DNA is TGTGCCTGGAGTGAGCGGGAGAAGTTCTTC. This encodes CAWSEREKFF.

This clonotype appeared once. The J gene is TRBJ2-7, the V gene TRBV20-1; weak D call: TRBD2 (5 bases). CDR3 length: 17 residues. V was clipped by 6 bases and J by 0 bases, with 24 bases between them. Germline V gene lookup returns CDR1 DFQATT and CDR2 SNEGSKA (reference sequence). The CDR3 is CSARTVLMSPGSYEQYF. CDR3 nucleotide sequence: TGCAGTGCAAGGACTGTGCTGATGAGCCCAGGCTCCTACGAGCAGTACTTC.

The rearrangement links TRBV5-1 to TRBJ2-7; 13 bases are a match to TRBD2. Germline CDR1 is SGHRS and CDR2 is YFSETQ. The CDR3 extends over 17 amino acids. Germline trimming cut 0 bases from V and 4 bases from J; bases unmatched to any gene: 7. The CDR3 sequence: CASSLVAGLAGEYEQYF. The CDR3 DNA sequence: TGCGCCAGCAGCTTGGTTGCTGGACTAGCGGGAGAGTACGAGCAGTACTTC.

CDR3 region: CSVNRDRVVEAFF. CDR3 bases: TGCAGTGTAAACCGTGACAGGGTCGTTGAAGCTTTCTTT. V and J are TRBV29-1 and TRBJ1-1; 7 nucleotides line up with TRBD1. Germline loops: CDR1 SQVTM, CDR2 ANQGSEA. The CDR3 is made up of 13 amino acids.